Listed below are T cell receptor beta chains from one sample, sequenced in a study of immune evolution from preneoplasia to lung adenocarcinoma. TCRdb's table, derived via immunoSEQ multiplex PCR, lists solely in-frame clones and lacks some. This sample has more than 12,000 clones, with roughly 80% found just once. Sequencing input: FFPE minimally invasive lung adenocarcinoma tissue. All receptors derive from a person between 60 and 80 years old with lung adenocarcinoma. The CDR3 runs from the conserved cysteine through the conserved F or W. A D gene is named only where the DNA matches it firmly. Expanded clones are given a class, and other clones once, few, many or no size at all.

>TRBD2|TRBV4-1|TRBJ2-2|few
TGCGCCAGCAGCCAAGCCCGGGGGGAGCAGGCACGAAGGGCCGGGGAGCTGTTTTTT
CASSQARGEQARRAGELFF
>-|TRBV29-1|TRBJ2-5|-
TGCAGCGTTCTACAGGGTCAAGAGACCCAGTACTTC
CSVLQGQETQYF
>TRBD1|TRBV5-4|TRBJ2-3|-
TGTGCCAGCACGCCAGGGGGCGCAGATACGCAGTATTTT
CASTPGGADTQYF
>-|TRBV7-3|TRBJ2-6|-
TGTGCCAGCAGGCATGACGGATCTGGGGCCAACGTCCTGACTTTC
CASRHDGSGANVLTF
>-|TRBV2|TRBJ2-5|-
TGTGCCAGCAGTGAAGGTTCCTCGACCCAGTACTTC
CASSEGSSTQYF
>-|TRBV9|TRBJ2-3|once
TGTGCCAGCAGCGTAGGGCCAGGGGATGGAGATACGCAGTATTTT
CASSVGPGDGDTQYF
>TRBD2|TRBV29-1|TRBJ2-7|once
TGCAGCGTTGAAGTTGGACTAGCGCACTACGAGCAGTACTTC
CSVEVGLAHYEQYF
>TRBD1|TRBV11-2|TRBJ2-1|-
TGCGCCAGCAGCCACTTCCTGGACAGGGTGTACAATGAGCAGTTCTTC
CASSHFLDRVYNEQFF
>-|TRBV2|TRBJ2-6|-
TGTGCCAGCAAGGACAGATCTGGGGCCAACGTCCTGACTTTC
CASKDRSGANVLTF
>-|TRBV5-1|TRBJ2-5|-
TGCGCCAGCAGTCTCGGTGTAGCCGTCGAGACCCAGTACTTC
CASSLGVAVETQYF
>TRBD1|TRBV6-5|TRBJ1-2|-
TGTGCCAGCAGTTACTGGAGGGACAGCAAAAAAACCTTC
CASSYWRDSKKTF
>TRBD1|TRBV7-2|TRBJ1-2|-
TGTGCCGAACTGGGACAGTTCGATGGCTACACCTTC
CAELGQFDGYTF
>TRBD1|TRBV30|TRBJ2-7|-
TGTGCCTCATCTGACAGGGGGCGCGGGGAGCAGTACTTC
CASSDRGRGEQYF
>TRBD1|TRBV6-5|TRBJ2-7|-
TGTGCCAGCAGGCTTGACAGGGTAGTATACGAGCAGTACTTC
CASRLDRVVYEQYF
>TRBD2|TRBV7-6|TRBJ2-5|-
TGTGCCAGCAGCTTAGCCGCGGGAGGAGAGACCCAGTACTTC
CASSLAAGGETQYF
>TRBD1|TRBV5-1|TRBJ2-7|-
TGCGCCAGCAGCTCCGGGACAGGGATTCACGAGCAGTACTTC
CASSSGTGIHEQYF
>-|TRBV7-8|TRBJ2-5|-
TGTGCCAGCAGCTTAGTGGAGACCCAGTACTTC
CASSLVETQYF
>TRBD2|TRBV7-6|TRBJ2-1|-
TGTGCCAGCAGCCGCGGAGCGGGGGGGGCGAATGAGCAGTTCTTC
CASSRGAGGANEQFF
>TRBD2|TRBV5-6|TRBJ2-5|-
TGTGCCAGCAGCCGATTCGGGACTAGCGGGAGGGATGCGGAGACCCAGTACTTC
CASSRFGTSGRDAETQYF
>-|TRBV7-9|TRBJ1-5|-
TGTGCCAGCAGCCCCAGGGGTCAGCCCCAGCATTTT
CASSPRGQPQHF
>-|TRBV5-6|TRBJ1-1|-
TGTGCCAGCAGCTTGGCCGGGGCGCCGGAAGCTTTCTTT
CASSLAGAPEAFF
>TRBD1|TRBV5-6|TRBJ1-3|-
TGTGCCAGCAGCACTCGGACAGGGACTGGAAACACCATATATTTT
CASSTRTGTGNTIYF
>-|TRBV6-6|TRBJ2-2|-
TGTGCCAGCAGTTACTCGGCAGGGAGCCCCGAGGAGCTGTTTTTT
CASSYSAGSPEELFF
>-|TRBV7-3|TRBJ2-1|-
TGTGCCAGCAGCTTAGGAGGGGTAGGCGAGCAGTTCTTC
CASSLGGVGEQFF
>-|TRBV18|TRBJ1-2|-
TGTGCCAGCTCACCACCGTCCAGGGCTGAGTATGGCTACACCTTC
CASSPPSRAEYGYTF
>-|TRBV9|TRBJ1-3|few
TGTGCCAGCAGCCTCTTTCCAGGGGCTGGAAACACCATATATTTT
CASSLFPGAGNTIYF
>TRBD2|TRBV2|TRBJ2-7|-
TGTGCCAGCAGCCTTTCACTAGCGGGAGGGGGTGAGCAGTACTTC
CASSLSLAGGGEQYF
>TRBD2|TRBV11-2|TRBJ2-3|-
TGTGCCAGCAGCCATCCTAGCGGGAGTGGCACAGATACGCAGTATTTT
CASSHPSGSGTDTQYF
>-|TRBV2|TRBJ1-3|-
TGTGCCAGCAGTGTCCAGGGAAATTCTGGAAACACCATATATTTT
CASSVQGNSGNTIYF
>TRBD2|TRBV9|TRBJ2-5|few
TGTGCCAGCACCAGAGCGGGGGGGAGTGGAGAGACCCAGTACTTC
CASTRAGGSGETQYF
>-|TRBV18|TRBJ2-3|-
TGTGCCAGCTCACCAAGTTGGGCTAGCACAGATACGCAGTATTTT
CASSPSWASTDTQYF
>-|TRBV5-3|TRBJ1-5|-
TGTGCCAGAAGCTTAATTACCCGCCATCATAGCAATCAGCCCCAGCATTTT
CARSLITRHHSNQPQHF
>-|TRBV19|TRBJ2-7|-
TGTGCCAGTAGTATAGCTGGGACCGGGGTCTACGAGCAGTACTTC
CASSIAGTGVYEQYF
>TRBD1|TRBV5-4|TRBJ2-5|-
TGTGCCAGCAGCAAGGACAGGGGGCGTGAGACCCAGTACTTC
CASSKDRGRETQYF
>TRBD2|TRBV6-4|TRBJ2-3|-
TGTGCCAGCAAAGCGGGGGGGGACACAGATACGCAGTATTTT
CASKAGGDTDTQYF
>-|TRBV7-9|TRBJ1-6|-
TGTGCCAGCAGCTTAGGGGCCGGGGTGAGGGCCCTCCACTTT
CASSLGAGVRALHF
>TRBD1|TRBV5-4|TRBJ1-6|-
TGTGCCAGCAGCTCCAATGACAGGGCCCGGAATTCACCCCTCCACTTT
CASSSNDRARNSPLHF
>-|TRBV16|TRBJ1-2|few
TGTGCCAGCAGCCATTACAGGGAAACTAACTATGGCTACACCTTC
CASSHYRETNYGYTF
>TRBD2|TRBV6-4|TRBJ2-5|-
TGTGCCAGCGCGGATAGCGGGAGGTACCAAGAGACCCAGTACTTC
CASADSGRYQETQYF
>-|TRBV19|TRBJ1-5|once
TGTGCCAGTAGTCCCCTCTCCGACAGTAACAATCAGCCCCAGCATTTT
CASSPLSDSNNQPQHF
>-|TRBV11-2|TRBJ1-6|-
TGTGCCAGCAGCCCCCTGGGGTCCTATAATTCACCCCTCCACTTT
CASSPLGSYNSPLHF
>TRBD1|TRBV6-4|TRBJ2-3|few
TGTGCCAGCAGTCGACAGGGTAGGAGCACAGATACGCAGTATTTT
CASSRQGRSTDTQYF
>TRBD2|TRBV29-1|TRBJ2-1|-
TGCAGCGCCCGACCGGGACTAGCGGGAGGGGGGGCTTACAATGAGCAGTTCTTC
CSARPGLAGGGAYNEQFF
>-|TRBV28|TRBJ1-1|-
TGTGCCAGCAGTTCGGACAGTAAGCGAGCTTTCTTT
CASSSDSKRAFF
>TRBD1|TRBV5-1|TRBJ2-7|-
TGCGCCAGCAGCCCCACAGGGGCGGTTTCCTACGAGCAGTACTTC
CASSPTGAVSYEQYF